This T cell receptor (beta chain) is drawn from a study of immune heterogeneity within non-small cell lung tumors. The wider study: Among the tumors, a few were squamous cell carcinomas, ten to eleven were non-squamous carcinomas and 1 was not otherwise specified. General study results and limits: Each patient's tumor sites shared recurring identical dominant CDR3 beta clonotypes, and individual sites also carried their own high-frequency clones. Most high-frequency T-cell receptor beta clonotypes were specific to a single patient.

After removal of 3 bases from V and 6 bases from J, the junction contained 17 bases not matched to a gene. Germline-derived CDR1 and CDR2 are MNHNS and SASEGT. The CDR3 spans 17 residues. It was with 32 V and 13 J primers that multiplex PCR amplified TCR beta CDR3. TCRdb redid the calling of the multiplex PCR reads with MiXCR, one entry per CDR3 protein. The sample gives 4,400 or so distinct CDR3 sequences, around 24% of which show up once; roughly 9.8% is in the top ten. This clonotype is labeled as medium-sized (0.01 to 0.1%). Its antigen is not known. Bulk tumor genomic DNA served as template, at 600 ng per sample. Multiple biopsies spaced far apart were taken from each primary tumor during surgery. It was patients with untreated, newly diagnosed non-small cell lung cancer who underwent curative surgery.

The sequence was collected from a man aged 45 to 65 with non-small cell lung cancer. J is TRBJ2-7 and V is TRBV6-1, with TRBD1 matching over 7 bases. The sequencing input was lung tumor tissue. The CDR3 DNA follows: TGTGCCAGCAGTGACCCCGGACAGGAAATAGGAACCGGCGAGCAGTACTTC. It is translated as CASSDPGQEIGTGEQYF.